A single sample is the source of the 17 T cell receptor beta chains below, sequenced in a study of blood T cell repertoires in COVID-19. Sequencing used immunoSEQ multiplex PCR; TCRdb keeps in-frame clones, though not all of them. Of a few hundred thousand clones listed, around 87% were seen once; the top ten hold 2% to 2.5%. The sequenced sample consisted of peripheral blood. The receptors originated from a woman between 25 and 40 years old who had recovered from COVID-19.

This sequence joins TRBV2 and TRBJ1-1; no reliable D call. The CDR3 length is 14 residues. The V gene's germline CDR1 is SNHLY and CDR2 FYNNEI. Trimming removed 5 bases from V and 4 bases from J, with 14 bases in between. The CDR3 here is CASSRSSRRTEAFF. CDR3 sequence (DNA): TGTGCCAGCAGTCGGTCGAGCCGCCGCACTGAAGCTTTCTTT.

To note about this clone: Other nucleotide sequences from this sample produce the same CDR3. V gene TRBV2 combines with J gene TRBJ2-5; possibly TRBD2 for D (6 bases). This CDR3 contains 11 residues. Trimming removed 3 bases from V and 7 bases from J, with 6 bases in between. The germline CDR1 and CDR2 sequences are SNHLY and FYNNEI. In DNA, the CDR3 is TGTGCCAGCAGTGAGGGAGGGACCCAGTACTTC. This codes for CASSEGGTQYF.

The genes are TRBV20-1 and TRBJ1-4, with D possibly matching TRBD1 (6 bases). Germline CDR1 DFQATT, CDR2 SNEGSKA (reference sequence). The CDR3 has 14 residues. Trimming removed 3 bases at V and 5 bases at J, with 13 bases between. The CDR3 DNA follows: TGCAGTGCTAGTTTGGGGGCCAGGAATGAAAAACTGTTTTTT. It is translated as CSASLGARNEKLFF.

The V gene is TRBV6-5, the J gene TRBJ2-3; a weak D match, TRBD2 (7 bases). The CDR3 length is 14 residues. CDR1 is MNHEY and CDR2 is SVGAGI in the germline V gene. The V end was cut by 5 bases, the J end by 5 bases, with 14 bases between. The CDR3 reads CASSPRGGRDTQYF. CDR3 DNA: TGTGCCAGCAGTCCTAGGGGGGGTCGAGATACGCAGTATTTT.

The chain joins TRBV24-1 to TRBJ2-3, with D possibly being TRBD1 (5 bases). V lost 4 bases to trimming and J lost 2 bases, with 15 bases between them. CDR3 length: 16 amino acids. Germline V gene lookup returns CDR1 KGHDR and CDR2 SFDVKD. CDR3: CATSDAQRGPTDTQYF. CDR3 bases: TGTGCCACCAGTGACGCCCAAAGGGGCCCCACAGATACGCAGTATTTT.

This clone has a count of ten or more. This chain links TRBV5-1 with TRBJ2-3; TRBD2 matches at 7 bases. V shed 8 bases and J 1 base; nucleotides not matched to a gene: 7. The length of the CDR3 is 14 residues. Per the germline V gene, CDR1 is SGHRS and CDR2 is YFSETQ. The CDR3 loop reads CASSLAVRTDTQYF. The CDR3, as DNA: TGCGCCAGTTCCCTAGCGGTTCGCACAGATACGCAGTATTTT.

V and J are TRBV6-5 and TRBJ1-1; a possible D gene is TRBD1 (6 bases). This CDR3 has 14 amino acids. Germline CDR1 MNHEY, CDR2 SVGAGI. V gave up 1 base and J gave up 7 bases, with 13 bases separating them. CDR3 sequence (DNA): TGTGCCAGCAGTTACTTCCCGGACAGAGATGAAGCTTTCTTT. Translating gives CASSYFPDRDEAFF.

V usage is TRBV5-8 and J usage is TRBJ2-7, with 7 bases identical to TRBD2. The germline gives CDR1 SGHTS, CDR2 YDEGEE. The CDR3 runs to 14 residues. The ends lost 10 bases at V and 0 bases at J; junction bases unmatched: 10. The CDR3 DNA reads as TGTGCCGGACTAGGGTGGGAGAGCTCCTACGAGCAGTACTTC. This gives the protein CAGLGWESSYEQYF.

The chain links TRBV27 to TRBJ2-7; weak D call: TRBD1 (5 bases). Trimming left V 5 bases short and J 5 bases short, with 7 bases between. The CDR3 runs 11 residues. CDR1 is MNHEY and CDR2 is SMNVEV in the germline V gene (reference sequence). The CDR3 region is CASSQGDEQYF. CDR3 sequence (DNA): TGTGCCAGCAGTCAGGGTGACGAGCAGTACTTC.

This clone was detected only a few times. The chain is built from TRBV29-1 and TRBJ2-1; perhaps TRBD2 as D (6 bases). The CDR3 length is 15 residues. The V gene's germline CDR1 is SQVTM and CDR2 ANQGSEA. Trimming took off 7 bases at V and 1 base at J, with 17 bases between the two ends. The CDR3, as DNA: TGCAGCGCCGATGTACCGGGACTTTCCTACAATGAGCAGTTCTTC. As protein: CSADVPGLSYNEQFF.

The rearrangement uses TRBV11-2 and TRBJ2-1; D is unresolved. Trimming left V 0 bases short and J 0 bases short, with 12 bases between. CDR1 and CDR2 from the germline V gene are SGHAT and FQNNGV. The CDR3 contains 17 residues. The CDR3 sequence is CASSLDYGPSSYNEQFF. The DNA of the CDR3 is TGTGCCAGCAGCTTAGATTATGGGCCGAGCTCCTACAATGAGCAGTTCTTC. The variable domain in full, with the rest retrieved from reference TRBV11-2 and TRBJ2-1, is EAGVAQSPRYKIIEKRQSVAFWCNPISGHATLYWYQQILGQGPKLLIQFQNNGVVDDSQLPKDRFSAERLKGVDSTLKIQPAKLEDSAVYLCASSLDYGPSSYNEQFFGPGTRLTVL.

The CDR3 DNA is TGTGCCATCAGTTTGGGGAGGGAGGGCATTTACAATGAGCAGTTCTTC. Its translation is CAISLGREGIYNEQFF. The chain is built from TRBV10-3 and TRBJ2-1; 7 nucleotides align to TRBD2. CDR1 is ENHRY and CDR2 is SYGVKD in the germline V gene. This CDR3 is 16 amino acids long. V dropped 5 bases and J dropped 4; count of bases not matched to a gene: 11.

The chain uses TRBV3-1 (or the pseudogene TRBV3-2) and TRBJ1-6; D is unresolved. The CDR3 totals 12 residues. From germline, CDR1 is LGHDT and CDR2 YNNKEL (reference sequence). Trimming took 1 base from V and 16 from J, leaving 11 bases between them. The CDR3, as DNA: TGTGCCAGCAGCCAAGCCCGCGTCGGGCTCCACTTT. This translates into CASSQARVGLHF.

Here the CDR3 DNA reads TGTGCCAGCAGCTTAGCTCCAACAGGGGTTAACTATGGCTACACCTTC. It specifies CASSLAPTGVNYGYTF. The rearrangement uses TRBV7-2 and TRBJ1-2, with TRBD1 matching 7 bases. The germline V gene encodes CDR1 SGHTA and CDR2 FQGNSA. This CDR3 contains 16 residues. The trim removed 0 bases at V and 1 base at J, leaving 5 bases unmatched.

This chain connects TRBV7-2 to TRBJ2-4; 7 bases map to TRBD1. The length of the CDR3 is 16 residues. In germline, CDR1 is SGHTA, CDR2 FQGNSA. J lost 1 base, V lost 5 bases, and 8 bases had no gene match. The CDR3 DNA reads TGTGCCAGCAGCCAGAGACAGGGATCTGCCAAAAACATTCAGTACTTC. Translated, it gives CASSQRQGSAKNIQYF.

This chain links TRBV7-9 with TRBJ1-1; 7 bases are a match to TRBD1. The germline V gene encodes CDR1 SEHNR and CDR2 FQNEAQ (reference sequence). V was clipped by 2 bases and J by 7 bases; unmatched bases: 4. There are 13 residues in the CDR3. The CDR3 DNA is TGTGCCAGCAGCTTACTAGGGGGCAGTGAAGCTTTCTTT. Translated: CASSLLGGSEAFF.

This clone was seen only a few times. The chain recombines TRBV3-1 (or the pseudogene TRBV3-2) with TRBJ2-7; 9 nucleotides agree with TRBD1. The CDR3 is 14 amino acids. The germline V gene encodes CDR1 LGHDT and CDR2 YNNKEL (reference sequence). The junction had 6 bases not matched to a gene; V was cut back by 3 bases and J by 6 bases. The CDR3 loop is CASSHRDREGEQYF. CDR3 nucleotide sequence: TGTGCCAGCAGCCACCGGGACAGGGAGGGCGAGCAGTACTTC.